The present entry profiles one TCR beta chain with its context. The antigen is undetermined. Collection occurred without any documented infections or immune events in donors. Here immunoSEQ multiplex PCR was the method, and the copy in TCRdb shows in-frame clones only, minus some. The sample holds approximately 58,000 clones, approximately 80% seen once. The sample belongs to a study of identifying expanded T cells in peripheral blood. Findings and caveats of the study: Over around two and four weeks, about 17 and 20 clones changed, versus roughly 1.2 between replicates. Across healthy donors, higher total template counts meant significantly greater approximately two-week count variance.

The CDR3 spans 13 residues. The germline CDR1 and CDR2 sequences are MNHEY and SVGAGI. V lost 4 bases and J lost 4, with 10 bases in between. Sample: blood. V gene TRBV6-5 combines with J gene TRBJ1-2; a possible D gene is TRBD1 (6 bases). The sequence was collected from a person aged 18 to 70 in good health. CDR3 DNA: TGTGCCAGCAGTTCAGGGGAAGGCTATGGCTACACCTTC. As protein: CASSSGEGYGYTF.